The source of this T cell receptor beta chain is a study of blood T cell repertoires in COVID-19. Study context: The cDNA or gDNA used as material had been derived from T cells, B-cell-depleted T cells, or PBMCs.

This CDR3 region has 18 residues. V was pared by 1 base and J by 4 bases, with 22 bases between. Germline V lookup: CDR1 MGHRA, CDR2 YSYEKL. Original analysis: Reference gene primer amplification gave estimated nucleated cell counts. Measured with immunoSEQ multiplex PCR; TCRdb has only the in-frame clones, and not every one. Clone size and the V and J calls come from that table; the DNA yielded D and trimming. The table lists 250,000 to 300,000 clones, roughly 77% of them singletons. The TCR comes from a woman older than 75 with acute or convalescent COVID-19. The V gene is TRBV4-1, the J gene TRBJ1-1, with D maybe TRBD1 (5 bases). Sequenced input: peripheral blood. The CDR3 loop reads CASSQVPREGRGGTEAFF. The CDR3 DNA sequence: TGCGCCAGCAGCCAAGTTCCCAGGGAGGGACGGGGAGGCACTGAAGCTTTCTTT.